This entry features one TCR beta chain sequence. Its antigen is currently unknown. Some clones are missing from TCRdb's copy, which holds only in-frame ones; the method was immunoSEQ multiplex PCR. The table shows around 250,000 clones, with 85% to 95% occurring only once. Germline loops: CDR1 KGHSH, CDR2 LQKENI. V was clipped by 5 bases and J by 2 bases, with 12 bases between them. The CDR3 loop spans 14 amino acids. This entry belongs to a study of T cell responses to AZD1222 COVID-19 vaccine. Study-level information: Pooled samples include second doses given at about 4 or 12 weeks.

Study-level findings and limits: As reported, nearly half of all spike-specific TCRs target variant regions that are unmutated.

The sequence came from an adult in good health. Here the sequenced sample was peripheral blood, taken on day 0 of AZD1222 vaccination. V gene TRBV18 combines with J gene TRBJ2-5; D may be TRBD1 or TRBD2 (5 bases each). CDR3 region: CASSARGAQETQYF. For the CDR3, the DNA is TGTGCCAGCTCAGCTAGGGGAGCTCAAGAGACCCAGTACTTC.